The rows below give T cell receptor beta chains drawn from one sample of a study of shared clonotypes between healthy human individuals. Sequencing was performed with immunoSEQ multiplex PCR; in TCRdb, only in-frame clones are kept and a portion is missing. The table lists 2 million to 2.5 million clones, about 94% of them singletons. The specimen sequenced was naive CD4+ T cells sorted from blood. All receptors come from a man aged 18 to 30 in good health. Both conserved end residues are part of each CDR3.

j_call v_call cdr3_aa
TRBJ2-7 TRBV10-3 CAISSPRSTYEQYF
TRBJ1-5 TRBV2 CASGEGGLGNQPQHF
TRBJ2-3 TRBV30 CAWRAVSTDTQYF
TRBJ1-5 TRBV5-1 CASSLGITGGTQHF
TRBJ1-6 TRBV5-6 CASSLGVEGPLHF
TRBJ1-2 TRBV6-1 CASSENLRGYTF
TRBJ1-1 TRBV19 CASSIFGALNTEAFF
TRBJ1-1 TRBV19 CASRLSNTEAFF
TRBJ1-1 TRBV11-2 CASSSYDRRDTEAFF
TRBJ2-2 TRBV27 CASSAGTGELFF
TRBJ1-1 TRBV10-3 CAIRAGVDTEAFF
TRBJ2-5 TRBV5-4 CASSSTGTRAGGQETQYF
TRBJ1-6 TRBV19 CASSNPTGINSPLHF
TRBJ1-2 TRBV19 CASSMTATNYGYTF
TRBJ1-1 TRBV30 CAWKRQGATEAFF
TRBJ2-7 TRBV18 CASSQGAGINEQYF
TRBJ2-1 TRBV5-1 CASSLGSPRFNEQFF
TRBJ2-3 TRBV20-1 CSARRENTQYF
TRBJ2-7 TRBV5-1 CASSSRRGSYEQYF
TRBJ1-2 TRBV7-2 CASSLGIPERSYGYTF
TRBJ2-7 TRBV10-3 CAISAWDISYEQYF
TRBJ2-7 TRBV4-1 CASSQANWF
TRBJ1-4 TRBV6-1 CASRVRDEKLFF
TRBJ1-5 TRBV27 CASSPTDRARNQPQHF
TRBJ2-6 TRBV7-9 CASSLNQAGGSTGANVLTF
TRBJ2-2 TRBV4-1 CASSQPSGAWNTGELFF
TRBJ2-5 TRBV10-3 CAISWTAQEPQYF
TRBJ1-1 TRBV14 CASSQEVGHTEAFF
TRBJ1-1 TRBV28 CASSLYGDRGRLSEAFF
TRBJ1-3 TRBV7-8 CASSLTAGNTIYF
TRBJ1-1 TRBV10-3 CAISEKTGSGTEAFF
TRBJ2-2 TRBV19 CASSINVGDYTGELFF
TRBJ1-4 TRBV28 CASRRDRDREWSANEKLFF
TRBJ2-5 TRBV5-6 CASSLDPPETQYF
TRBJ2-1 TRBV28 CASSLPFGSGGPRFYNEQFF
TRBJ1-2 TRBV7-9 CASSRIKTGFGYGYTF
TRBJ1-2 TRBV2 CASSEALPDDGYTF
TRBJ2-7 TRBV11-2 CASSSSPDRSYEQYF
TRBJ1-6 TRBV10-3 CAISESNGSPLHF
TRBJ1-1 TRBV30 CAWSFAGGWNTEAFF
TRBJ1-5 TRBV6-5 CASKYKATSNQPQHF
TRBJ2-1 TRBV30 CAWSGRVTGGSYNEQFF
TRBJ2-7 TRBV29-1 CSVGYGTYEQYF
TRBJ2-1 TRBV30 CAWSDWTGYNEQFF
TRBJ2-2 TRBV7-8 CASSTSGTVNTGELFF
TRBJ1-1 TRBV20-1 CSAQAGAEAFF
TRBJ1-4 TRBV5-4 CASSRFINEKLFF
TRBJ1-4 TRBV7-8 CASSSRTGGLEKLFF
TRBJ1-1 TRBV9 CASSVDVQGGMAFF
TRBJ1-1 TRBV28 CASSQPGQGRSEAFF
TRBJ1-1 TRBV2 CASSDWGPANTEAFF
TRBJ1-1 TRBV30 CAWSVEGRGVAFF